One and the same sample provided the 15 T cell receptor beta chains below, sequenced in a study of T-cell memory formation after mild COVID-19 (dated by TCRdb to the early 2020s). Library prep was done by 5' RACE. TCRdb records Illumina NovaSeq 6000 as the sequencer. TCRdb reprocessing: public reads trimmed at Q25 with fastp, clones called with MiXCR, in-frame beta chains kept. CDR3 protein sequences are deduplicated, and each keeps its most common genes and DNA. In all, the sample holds roughly 140,000 distinct CDR3 sequences, and 11% to 15% of those were seen once. The biggest ten clones account for about 29% of the sample. The source material was PBMCs or a T cell subset sorted from them (not recorded which). The receptors were gathered from an adult woman who had mild COVID-19 (a few samples of this study predate the infection). The sample titles of this study are shuffled in the database, so cell type and time point are left out; the donor was told from shared clones.

The chain couples TRBV5-1 to TRBJ2-3; D possibly corresponds to TRBD2 (5 bases). The ends were cut back, 0 bases at V and 5 bases at J, with 13 bases in the middle. The CDR3 has 15 residues. The V gene's germline CDR1 is SGHRS and CDR2 YFSETQ. CDR3 amino acids: CASSLEFSAGDTQYF. The CDR3 nucleotides read TGCGCCAGCAGCTTGGAGTTTAGCGCGGGAGATACGCAGTATTTT. Based on the CDR3 plus reference TRBV5-1 and TRBJ2-3, the full variable domain is KAGVTQTPRYLIKTRGQQVTLSCSPISGHRSVSWYQQTPGQGLQFLFEYFSETQRNKGNFPGRFSGRQFSNSRSEMNVSTLELGDSALYLCASSLEFSAGDTQYFGPGTRLTVL.

This rearrangement joins TRBV29-1 to TRBJ1-3; D remains unclear. Germline V gene data show CDR1 as SQVTM and CDR2 as ANQGSEA. CDR3 length: 16 amino acids. The V end was cut by 2 bases, the J end by 1 base, with 15 bases between. CDR3 protein: CSVEIWQPTSGNTIYF. DNA for the CDR3: TGCAGCGTTGAAATCTGGCAGCCCACGTCTGGAAACACCATATATTTT.

The chain employs TRBV5-4 and TRBJ2-1; 9 bases match TRBD1. CDR1 and CDR2 (germline): SGHNT, YYREEE (reference sequence). The CDR3 contains 13 residues. Trimming took 5 bases from V and 4 from J; bases not matched to a gene: 1. Here the CDR3 DNA reads TGTGCCAGCAGTGGACAGGGGTACAATGAGCAGTTCTTC. Encoded protein: CASSGQGYNEQFF.

The gene calls are TRBV24-1 and TRBJ2-3; D is unclear. With 0 bases removed from V and 6 bases from J, the gap between germline ends came to 18 bases. The CDR3 has 17 residues. The germline CDR1 and CDR2 sequences are KGHDR and SFDVKD. The CDR3 sequence is CATSDLNSGTQGDTQYF. CDR3 DNA sequence: TGTGCCACCAGTGATTTGAATTCCGGCACACAAGGGGATACGCAGTATTTT.

This clonotype was counted between two and nine times. This chain links TRBV11-3 with TRBJ1-1; no definite D call. Germline assignment: CDR1 SGHNT and CDR2 YENEEA. V was shortened by 1 base and J by 5 bases, with 8 bases between the two germline ends. The CDR3 has 13 residues. The CDR3 coding sequence is TGTGCCAGCAGCTTAGTGCGGAGAACTGAAGCTTTCTTT. Its translation: CASSLVRRTEAFF.

J is TRBJ1-3 and V is TRBV9; 8 bases fit TRBD1. The germline V gene has CDR1 SGDLS and CDR2 YYNGEE. Trimming removed 0 bases from V and 3 bases from J; junction bases left unmatched: 5. This CDR3 is 16 amino acids long. CDR3 DNA sequence: TGTGCCAGCAGCGTAGATCCAGGGGGCTTTGGAAACACCATATATTTT. The encoded protein is CASSVDPGGFGNTIYF.

The gene calls are TRBV6-5 and TRBJ2-7; the D is unclear. The CDR3 is 15 amino acids. Trimming cost V 2 bases and J 3 bases, with 14 bases left between them. In germline, CDR1 is MNHEY, CDR2 SVGAGI. CDR3 DNA sequence: TGTGCCAGCAGTTACGAATCACCACCAGGCTACGAGCAGTACTTC. Encoded protein: CASSYESPPGYEQYF.

This clonotype was picked up many times. This chain uses TRBV20-1 with TRBJ2-1, with D uncertain. V gave up 3 bases and J gave up 7 bases, with 19 bases separating them. The CDR3 loop spans 15 amino acids. CDR1 and CDR2 (germline): DFQATT, SNEGSKA (reference sequence). The CDR3 DNA is TGCAGTGCTAGCCTTTCTTTCCAACCCGGGAATGAGCAGTTCTTC. This sequence encodes CSASLSFQPGNEQFF.

This clonotype was counted between two and nine times. This chain joins TRBV7-9 and TRBJ1-1; TRBD1 might be the D (6 bases). The germline V and J ends were trimmed by 6 bases and 2 bases, with 13 bases remaining between them. The CDR3 is 14 residues long. CDR1 SEHNR and CDR2 FQNEAQ come from the germline V gene (reference sequence). CDR3 bases: TGTGCCAGCAGGCAAGGGGGGTTAAACACTGAAGCTTTCTTT. Protein sequence: CASRQGGLNTEAFF. The full variable domain, its missing parts supplied by reference TRBV7-9 and TRBJ1-1, is DTGVSQNPRHKITKRGQNVTFRCDPISEHNRLYWYRQTLGQGPEFLTYFQNEAQLEKSRLLSDRFSAERPKGSFSTLEIQRTEQGDSAMYLCASRQGGLNTEAFFGQGTRLTVV.

This clonotype was seen a few times. This sequence joins TRBV7-2 and TRBJ2-3; the D is unclear. The germline gives CDR1 SGHTA, CDR2 FQGNSA. Trimming cost V 4 bases and J 4 bases, with 15 bases left between them. The CDR3 loop spans 15 amino acids. The CDR3: CASSSYWTAADTQYF. CDR3 in DNA: TGTGCCAGCAGCTCCTACTGGACGGCAGCAGATACGCAGTATTTT.

This sequence joins TRBV11-3 and TRBJ2-7; D gene uncertain. Trimming left V 5 bases short and J 2 bases short, with 16 bases between. This CDR3 has 15 amino acids. CDR1 and CDR2 (germline): SGHNT, YENEEA. CDR3 residues: CASSPDHSPTYEQYF. The CDR3 nucleotides read TGTGCCAGCAGCCCCGACCACAGTCCGACCTACGAGCAGTACTTC.

The chain employs TRBV3-1 and TRBJ2-7; the match to TRBD2 covers 15 bases. The CDR3 has 19 residues. With V trimmed by 0 bases and J by 2 bases, 8 bases remained unmatched. Germline V CDR1 and CDR2: LGHDT, YNNKEL (reference sequence). CDR3 protein: CASSQEPGLAGGITYEQYF. The DNA of the CDR3 is TGTGCCAGCAGCCAAGAACCCGGACTAGCGGGGGGGATCACCTACGAGCAGTACTTC.

This clonotype was picked up a small number of times. The CDR3, as DNA: TGTGCCAGCAGTAAACACGGAGCGGATCACACTGAAGCTTTCTTT. Its protein product is CASSKHGADHTEAFF. This chain connects TRBV7-9 to TRBJ1-1, with D uncertain. The V and J ends lost 6 bases and 3 bases respectively, with 17 bases between them. Germline V gene data show CDR1 as SEHNR and CDR2 as FQNEAQ (reference sequence). This CDR3 region has 15 residues.

This clonotype occurred a few times. This chain links TRBV25-1 with TRBJ2-1, with 11 bases that match TRBD2. With V trimmed by 5 bases and J by 7 bases, 7 bases remained unmatched. Germline CDR1 and CDR2: MGHDK and SYGVNS. The CDR3 sequence is 15 residues long. Here the CDR3 reads CASSWTSGLLNEQFF. CDR3 DNA: TGTGCCAGCAGTTGGACTAGCGGGCTGTTGAATGAGCAGTTCTTC. The whole variable domain, filled in from reference TRBV25-1 and TRBJ2-1, reads EADIYQTPRYLVIGTGKKITLECSQTMGHDKMYWYQQDPGMELHLIHYSYGVNSTEKGDLSSESTVSRIRTEHFPLTLESARPSHTSQYLCASSWTSGLLNEQFFGPGTRLTVL.

This clonotype was detected only a few times. The V call is TRBV4-2, the J call TRBJ2-2; unclear D gene. This CDR3 spans 16 amino acids. Germline V CDR1 and CDR2: LGHNA, YNFKEQ. Trimming shortened V by 2 bases and J by 2 bases, and 12 bases separated the two germline ends. The CDR3 coding sequence is TGTGCCAGCAGCCAAAGCAACTTCTTAAACACCGGGGAGCTGTTTTTT. As protein: CASSQSNFLNTGELFF.